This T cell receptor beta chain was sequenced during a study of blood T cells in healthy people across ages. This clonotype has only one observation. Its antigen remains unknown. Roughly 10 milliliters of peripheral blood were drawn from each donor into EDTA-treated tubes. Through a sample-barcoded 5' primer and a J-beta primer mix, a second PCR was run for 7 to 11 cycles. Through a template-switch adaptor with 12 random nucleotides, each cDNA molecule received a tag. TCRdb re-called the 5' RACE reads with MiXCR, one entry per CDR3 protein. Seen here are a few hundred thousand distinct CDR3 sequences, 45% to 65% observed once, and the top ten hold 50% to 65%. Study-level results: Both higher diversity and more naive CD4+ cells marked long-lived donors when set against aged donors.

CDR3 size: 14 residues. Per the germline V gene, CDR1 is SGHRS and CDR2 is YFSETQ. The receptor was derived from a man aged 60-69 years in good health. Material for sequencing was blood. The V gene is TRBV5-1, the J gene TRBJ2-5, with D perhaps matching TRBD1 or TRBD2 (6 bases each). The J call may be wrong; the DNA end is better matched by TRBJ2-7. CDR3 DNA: TGCGCCAGCAGCGTAGGAGACGGGGGCCACGAGCAGTACTTC. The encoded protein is CASSVGDGGHEQYF.